One T cell receptor beta chain is described in this entry. This entry is derived from a study of blood T cells in healthy people across ages. The second PCR ran about 6 to 12 cycles with a sample-barcoded 5' primer and J-beta primers. TCRdb processed the 5' RACE reads anew with MiXCR; each CDR3 protein has one entry. Of roughly 730,000 distinct CDR3 sequences listed, around three fifths were seen once; the top ten hold more than 25%. Material for sequencing was blood. This TCR came from a middle-aged man in good health.

The CDR3 spells CASSQRLAGVQETQYF. As DNA, the CDR3 is TGTGCCAGCAGTCAAAGACTAGCGGGCGTCCAAGAGACCCAGTACTTC. The chain joins TRBV28 to TRBJ2-4; the match to TRBD2 covers 10 bases. TRBJ2-5 matches the DNA end more closely, so the J call is doubtful. Germline lookup yields CDR1 MDHEN and CDR2 SYDVKM. CDR3 length equals 16 residues.